Detailed here is one TCR beta chain. Antigen specificity is unknown. TCRdb keeps only in-frame clones here, not all; method: immunoSEQ multiplex PCR. Of roughly 76,000 clones in the sample, approximately 93% are singletons; the top ten hold 4.9%. This sample was taken from a study of resident and recirculating memory T cells in vitiligo. Study-wide findings and caveats: No single dominant TCR clone appeared; lesion clonality varied.

From germline, CDR1 is SGHRS and CDR2 YFSETQ. This CDR3 has 15 residues. With 0 bases clipped from V and 5 bases from J, the junction kept 7 bases outside the gene matches. Stability required unchanged lesions during the previous 6 months. The sequence came from a male donor with vitiligo. Sequencing was done on a sample of blood. The rearrangement uses TRBV5-1 and TRBJ2-5; TRBD2 matches 7 bases. The CDR3 region is CASSLAGREGETQYF. The CDR3 DNA sequence: TGCGCCAGCAGCTTGGCCGGCAGGGAGGGGGAGACCCAGTACTTC.